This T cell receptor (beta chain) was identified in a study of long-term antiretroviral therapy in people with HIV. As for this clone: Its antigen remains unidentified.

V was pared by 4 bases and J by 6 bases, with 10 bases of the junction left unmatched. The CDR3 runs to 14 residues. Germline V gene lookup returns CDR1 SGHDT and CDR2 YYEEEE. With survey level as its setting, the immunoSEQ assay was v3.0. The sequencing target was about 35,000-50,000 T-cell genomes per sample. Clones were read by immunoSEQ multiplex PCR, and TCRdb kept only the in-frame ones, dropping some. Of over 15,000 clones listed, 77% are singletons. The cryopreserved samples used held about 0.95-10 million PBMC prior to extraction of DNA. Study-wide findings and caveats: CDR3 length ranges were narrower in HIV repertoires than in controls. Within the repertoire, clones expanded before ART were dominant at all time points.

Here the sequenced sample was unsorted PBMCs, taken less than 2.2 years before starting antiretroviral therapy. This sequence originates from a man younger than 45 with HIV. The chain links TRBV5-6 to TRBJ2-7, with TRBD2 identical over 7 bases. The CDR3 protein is CASSPPSLALEQYF. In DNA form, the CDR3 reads TGTGCCAGCAGCCCACCCTCACTAGCGCTCGAGCAGTACTTC.